The rows below give T cell receptor beta chains drawn from one sample of a study of CD8+ T cells in alopecia areata. Generated by immunoSEQ multiplex PCR, the TCRdb table keeps only in-frame clones and is missing some. Here the sample spans 200,000 or so clones, roughly three fifths being singletons. The sequencing input was CD8+ T cells sorted from blood. Receptor source: a human donor in good health. The CDR3 runs from the conserved cysteine through the conserved F or W. A D gene is named only where the DNA matches it firmly. A row's size may be missing; if present it is once, few, many or a size class.

V gene: TRBV5-1; J gene: TRBJ2-7; D gene: TRBD1; clone size: few; CDR3 DNA: TGCGCCAGCAGCTTGTACCAGGGGGTCTCGGACGAGCAGTACTTC; CDR3 protein: CASSLYQGVSDEQYF
V gene: TRBV25-1; J gene: TRBJ1-3; D gene: NA; clone size: NA; CDR3 DNA: TGTGCCAGCAGTCGGTGGTCTGGAAACACCATATATTTT; CDR3 protein: CASSRWSGNTIYF
V gene: TRBV27; J gene: TRBJ2-2; D gene: TRBD2; clone size: NA; CDR3 DNA: TGTGCCAGCAGTTTGACGGGGGGGCCTAACGGGGAGCTGTTTTTT; CDR3 protein: CASSLTGGPNGELFF
V gene: TRBV28; J gene: TRBJ2-7; D gene: NA; clone size: few; CDR3 DNA: TGTGCCAGCAGGCTGATGGGAGCAAGTATAAGCACGTACGAGCAGTACTTC; CDR3 protein: CASRLMGASISTYEQYF
V gene: TRBV4-1; J gene: TRBJ1-5; D gene: NA; clone size: NA; CDR3 DNA: TGCGCCAGCAGCACCCATGGAGGAGGGCAGATGCCCCAGCATTTT; CDR3 protein: CASSTHGGGQMPQHF
V gene: TRBV9; J gene: TRBJ1-2; D gene: NA; clone size: few; CDR3 DNA: TGTGCCAGCAGCGAGGGGCCCCTTGGGACAACCGCCTATGGCTACACCTTC; CDR3 protein: CASSEGPLGTTAYGYTF
V gene: TRBV6-1; J gene: TRBJ1-2; D gene: NA; clone size: NA; CDR3 DNA: TGTGCCAGCAGTGAACCGCCATTTCGGGAAGAGAAAGGCTATGGCTACACCTTC; CDR3 protein: CASSEPPFREEKGYGYTF
V gene: TRBV7-9; J gene: TRBJ1-1; D gene: NA; clone size: NA; CDR3 DNA: TGTGCCAGCAGCTACGGGGTGGGTGAAGCTGAAGCTTTCTTT; CDR3 protein: CASSYGVGEAEAFF
V gene: TRBV19; J gene: TRBJ1-6; D gene: NA; clone size: few; CDR3 DNA: TGTGCCAGTAGTATCGCAGGCTTCAATTCACCCCTCCACTTT; CDR3 protein: CASSIAGFNSPLHF
V gene: TRBV15; J gene: TRBJ2-7; D gene: TRBD2; clone size: NA; CDR3 DNA: TGTGCCACCAGCAGAGGAGCTAGCGGGGGTTCCTACGAGCAGTACTTC; CDR3 protein: CATSRGASGGSYEQYF
V gene: TRBV4-1; J gene: TRBJ2-7; D gene: TRBD1; clone size: NA; CDR3 DNA: TGCGCCAGCAGTCCGGGACAGGGTTCCTACGAGCAGTACTTC; CDR3 protein: CASSPGQGSYEQYF
V gene: TRBV13; J gene: TRBJ2-2; D gene: NA; clone size: NA; CDR3 DNA: TGTGCCAGCAGCCCGAACACCGGGGAGCTGTTTTTT; CDR3 protein: CASSPNTGELFF
V gene: TRBV11-2; J gene: TRBJ2-1; D gene: NA; clone size: few; CDR3 DNA: TGTGCCAGCAGCTCGGCTTTTCCCCGCTCCTACAATGAGCAGTTCTTC; CDR3 protein: CASSSAFPRSYNEQFF
V gene: TRBV7-9; J gene: TRBJ2-7; D gene: TRBD1; clone size: few; CDR3 DNA: TGTGCCAGCAGCGCCCGGGACAGACCCTACGAGCAGTACTTC; CDR3 protein: CASSARDRPYEQYF
V gene: TRBV2; J gene: TRBJ2-5; D gene: TRBD2; clone size: once; CDR3 DNA: TGTGCCAGCCGGGCGGGGGGGTGGCAAGAGACCCAGTACTTC; CDR3 protein: CASRAGGWQETQYF
V gene: TRBV19; J gene: TRBJ1-1; D gene: NA; clone size: NA; CDR3 DNA: TGTGCCAGCAGGGCTACTGAAGCTTTCTTT; CDR3 protein: CASRATEAFF
V gene: TRBV4-1; J gene: TRBJ2-7; D gene: NA; clone size: NA; CDR3 DNA: TGCGCCAGCAGCCAGCAGCCGGGCTCCTACGAGCAGTACTTC; CDR3 protein: CASSQQPGSYEQYF
V gene: TRBV4-1; J gene: TRBJ1-1; D gene: NA; clone size: NA; CDR3 DNA: TGCGCCAGCAGCCCCCAGGAGGATACTGAAGCTTTCTTT; CDR3 protein: CASSPQEDTEAFF
V gene: TRBV20-1; J gene: TRBJ1-1; D gene: TRBD1; clone size: NA; CDR3 DNA: TGCAGTGCTCTACAGGGGGAAGCTTTCTTT; CDR3 protein: CSALQGEAFF
V gene: TRBV6-1; J gene: TRBJ2-7; D gene: NA; clone size: NA; CDR3 DNA: TGTGCCAGCAGTGACACTGGCTCCTACGAGCAGTACTTC; CDR3 protein: CASSDTGSYEQYF
V gene: TRBV7-2; J gene: TRBJ2-1; D gene: TRBD2; clone size: few; CDR3 DNA: TGTGCCAGCAACTTTCTAGCGGGGAGCCGCAATGAGCAGTTCTTC; CDR3 protein: CASNFLAGSRNEQFF
V gene: TRBV5-6; J gene: TRBJ1-6; D gene: NA; clone size: NA; CDR3 DNA: TGTGCCAGCAGCTTGGGTGGGGATTCACCCCTCCACTTT; CDR3 protein: CASSLGGDSPLHF
V gene: TRBV27; J gene: TRBJ2-7; D gene: TRBD1; clone size: NA; CDR3 DNA: TGTGCCAGCAGTGCGTCCGGGACAGGGGGGGTCGAGCAGTACTTC; CDR3 protein: CASSASGTGGVEQYF
V gene: TRBV4-1; J gene: TRBJ1-2; D gene: NA; clone size: NA; CDR3 DNA: TGCGCCAGCAGCCAAAAAGCGGAGGGGCTCGACTATGGCTACACCTTC; CDR3 protein: CASSQKAEGLDYGYTF
V gene: TRBV7-2; J gene: TRBJ2-5; D gene: NA; clone size: once; CDR3 DNA: TGTGCCAGCAGCTTAGGGCAAGAGACCCAGTACTTC; CDR3 protein: CASSLGQETQYF
V gene: TRBV9; J gene: TRBJ1-1; D gene: TRBD1; clone size: NA; CDR3 DNA: TGTGCCAGCAGCGTAGCAGGGGGAGTCACTGAAGCTTTCTTT; CDR3 protein: CASSVAGGVTEAFF
V gene: TRBV6-5; J gene: TRBJ1-2; D gene: NA; clone size: NA; CDR3 DNA: TGTGCCAGCACGAAACGGGGCAACTATGGCTACACCTTC; CDR3 protein: CASTKRGNYGYTF
V gene: TRBV18; J gene: TRBJ2-7; D gene: NA; clone size: NA; CDR3 DNA: TGTGCCAGCTCACCAATGGGGTCCTACGAGCAGTACTTC; CDR3 protein: CASSPMGSYEQYF
V gene: TRBV7-9; J gene: TRBJ2-1; D gene: TRBD2; clone size: few; CDR3 DNA: TGTGCCAGCAGGGGCGGGGGCTCCTACAATGAGCAGTTCTTC; CDR3 protein: CASRGGGSYNEQFF
V gene: TRBV19; J gene: TRBJ2-7; D gene: TRBD1; clone size: few; CDR3 DNA: TGTGCCAGCGGAACAGGGGCCTACGAGCAGTACTTC; CDR3 protein: CASGTGAYEQYF
V gene: TRBV28; J gene: TRBJ2-5; D gene: NA; clone size: NA; CDR3 DNA: TGTGCCAGCAGTAGGACGGACCTTACAGAGACCCAGTACTTC; CDR3 protein: CASSRTDLTETQYF
V gene: TRBV7-9; J gene: TRBJ1-5; D gene: TRBD1; clone size: few; CDR3 DNA: TGTGCCAGCAGCGACCGGGGACAGGGAAAAGGACAGCCCCAGCATTTT; CDR3 protein: CASSDRGQGKGQPQHF
V gene: TRBV2; J gene: TRBJ1-6; D gene: NA; clone size: NA; CDR3 DNA: TGTGCCAGCAGTTTACAGGACCAGAAGAATTCACCCCTCCACTTT; CDR3 protein: CASSLQDQKNSPLHF
V gene: TRBV20-1; J gene: TRBJ2-4; D gene: NA; clone size: NA; CDR3 DNA: TGCAGTGCTAGAGCCCCTGGTGGCGTCTACTTC; CDR3 protein: CSARAPGGVYF
V gene: TRBV23-1; J gene: TRBJ1-2; D gene: NA; clone size: few; CDR3 DNA: TGCGCCAGCAAGGACAGCCCAGGACACGGCTACACCTTC; CDR3 protein: CASKDSPGHGYTF
V gene: TRBV5-4; J gene: TRBJ1-2; D gene: NA; clone size: NA; CDR3 DNA: TGTGCCAGCAGCTCACAGCGGACACCCGGTCATGGCTACACCTTC; CDR3 protein: CASSSQRTPGHGYTF